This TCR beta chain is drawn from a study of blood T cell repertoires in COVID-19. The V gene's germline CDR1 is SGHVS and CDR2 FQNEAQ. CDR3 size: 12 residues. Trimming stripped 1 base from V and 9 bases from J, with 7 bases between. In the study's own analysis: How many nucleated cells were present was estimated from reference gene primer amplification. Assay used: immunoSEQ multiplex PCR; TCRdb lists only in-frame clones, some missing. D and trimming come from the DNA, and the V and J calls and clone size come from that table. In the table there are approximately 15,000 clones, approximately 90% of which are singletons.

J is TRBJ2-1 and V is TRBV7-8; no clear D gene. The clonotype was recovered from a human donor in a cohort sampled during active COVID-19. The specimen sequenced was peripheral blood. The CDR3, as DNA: TGTGCCAGCAGCTTAGTGCTAAGTGAGCAGTTCTTC. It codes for CASSLVLSEQFF.